The 24 T cell receptor beta chains given below trace back to one sample, sequenced in a study of blood T cells in healthy people across ages. Alongside a J-beta primer mix, a sample-barcoded 5' primer served in a second PCR lasting about 7 to 11 cycles. MiXCR was run by TCRdb on the 5' RACE reads, yielding one entry per CDR3 protein. The sample has 600,000 to 1,000,000 distinct CDR3 sequences, about 25% seen once; the top ten hold roughly 3.5%. The same sample was also used in a study of T cells of mothers and their children.

Sequencing used blood. The source of these receptors is a boy aged 5-17 years in good health.

This clonotype was observed a handful of times. This sequence joins TRBV6-6 and TRBJ2-5, with 7 bases that match TRBD2. The germline V gene has CDR1 MNHNY and CDR2 SVGAGI (reference sequence). V lost 6 bases and J lost 5; bases outside the gene matches: 15. This CDR3 has 16 residues. The CDR3 protein is CASRLAGRRGGETQYF. The CDR3 coding sequence is TGTGCCAGCAGATTGGCCGGGAGAAGGGGAGGGGAGACCCAGTACTTC.

The chain employs TRBV3-1 and TRBJ2-5; the D is unclear. Trimming shortened V by 0 bases and J by 4 bases, and 12 bases separated the two germline ends. CDR3 length: 15 amino acids. Germline lookup yields CDR1 LGHDT and CDR2 YNNKEL (reference sequence). The CDR3 bases are TGTGCCAGCAGCCAAGAGTACCAACCCTCAGAGACCCAGTACTTC. It is translated as CASSQEYQPSETQYF.

The chain joins TRBV12-3 or TRBV12-4 to TRBJ2-5; unclear D gene. V lost 0 bases and J lost 2, with 7 bases in between. CDR3 length: 14 residues. The CDR3 nucleotides read TGTGCCAGCAGTTTAGCAGTATGGCAAGAGACCCAGTACTTC. Translated: CASSLAVWQETQYF.

The chain joins TRBV20-1 to TRBJ1-6, with 9 bases identical to TRBD1. With 5 bases clipped from V and 9 bases from J, the junction kept 11 bases outside the gene matches. Germline lookup yields CDR1 DFQATT and CDR2 SNEGSKA (reference sequence). This CDR3 spans 15 amino acids. CDR3 in DNA: TGCAGTGCTGGGGTGTGGGAGGGACAGGGTTCACCCCTCCACTTT. Residues: CSAGVWEGQGSPLHF.

This chain links TRBV3-1 with TRBJ2-1; 12 bases map to TRBD2. The germline gives CDR1 LGHDT, CDR2 YNNKEL (reference sequence). The CDR3 is 16 amino acids. The ends lost 1 base at V and 7 bases at J; junction bases unmatched: 5. The CDR3 loop is CASSQVWTSGKNEQFF. CDR3 sequence (DNA): TGTGCCAGCAGCCAAGTGTGGACTAGCGGGAAGAATGAGCAGTTCTTC.

This clonotype came up a few times. The germline gene is not matched at one end of the junction; a read error may be the cause. This rearrangement joins TRBV7-9 to TRBJ2-1, with no clear D. Matching the DNA end better, TRBJ2-7 makes the J call doubtful. This CDR3 comprises 13 residues. Germline values: CDR1 SEHNR, CDR2 FQNEAQ (reference sequence). CDR3 sequence reads: CASSPVGSSEQYF. CDR3 sequence (DNA): TGTGCCAGCAGCCCCGTTGGATCCTCCGAGCAGTACTTC.

This clonotype appeared a few times. V gene TRBV27 combines with J gene TRBJ2-5, with 9 bases lining up with TRBD2. CDR3 length: 15 amino acids. Germline CDR1 is MNHEY and CDR2 is SMNVEV (reference sequence). V gave up 8 bases and J gave up 3 bases; unmatched junction bases: 10. CDR3 DNA: TGTGCCAGCGGAGGACTAGCTAGCGGGGAAGAGACCCAGTACTTC. Its protein is CASGGLASGEETQYF.

This sequence joins TRBV12-3 or TRBV12-4 and TRBJ2-5, with TRBD2 matching over 15 bases. The J call may be faulty, since TRBJ2-1 better matches the DNA end. The CDR3 consists of 16 residues. As DNA, the CDR3 is TGTGCCAGCAGTCCCCGGACTAGCGGGGGGGCCCATGAGCAGTTCTTC. Translation: CASSPRTSGGAHEQFF.

This sequence joins TRBV6-4 and TRBJ2-5; 9 bases match TRBD1. The end of the DNA is better explained by TRBJ2-1, so the J call may be wrong. This CDR3 region has 14 residues. Germline CDR1 reads MRHNA; CDR2 reads SNTAGT. The CDR3 sequence: CASSRDREANEQFF. The CDR3 DNA reads TGTGCCAGCAGTAGGGACAGGGAAGCCAATGAGCAGTTCTTC.

The V and J genes are TRBV11-2 and TRBJ2-1; D is ambiguous. The CDR3 is 14 amino acids. Germline V lookup: CDR1 SGHAT, CDR2 FQNNGV. V was pared by 3 bases and J by 6 bases, with 12 bases between. The CDR3 DNA is TGTGCCAGCAGCTTCTCTGTAGTGAGCAATGAGCAGTTCTTC. Its protein is CASSFSVVSNEQFF.

In its sample, this clonotype was seen a few times. This chain joins TRBV20-1 and TRBJ2-1, with 12 bases aligning to TRBD2. The CDR3 covers 14 residues. Germline V lookup: CDR1 DFQATT, CDR2 SNEGSKA (reference sequence). The V segment lost 5 bases and the J segment 6 bases; nucleotides outside the gene matches: 5. DNA for the CDR3: TGCAGTGCTTCCGGACTAGCGGGGATCAATGAGCAGTTCTTC. Encoded protein: CSASGLAGINEQFF.

This clonotype occurred a few times. The chain employs TRBV14 and TRBJ2-5; 7 bases map to TRBD1. The DNA end is more similar to TRBJ2-7, so the J call may be wrong. The CDR3 contains 17 residues. From germline, CDR1 is SGHDN and CDR2 FVKESK. Here the CDR3 reads CASSPGTVRTPSYEQYF. CDR3 coding DNA: TGTGCCAGCAGCCCCGGGACAGTGAGGACGCCAAGCTACGAGCAGTACTTC.

There are a few counts of this clonotype. The CDR3 reads CASSLGTSAYEQYF. As DNA, the CDR3 is TGTGCCAGCAGCTTAGGGACTAGCGCTTACGAGCAGTACTTC. This rearrangement joins TRBV7-8 to TRBJ2-5; 9 nucleotides match TRBD2. With the DNA end fitting TRBJ2-7 better, the J assignment may be wrong. This CDR3 is 14 amino acids long. Germline V gene lookup returns CDR1 SGHVS and CDR2 FQNEAQ.

There are a few counts of this clonotype. V gene TRBV20-1 combines with J gene TRBJ2-5; D may be TRBD2 (5 bases). Germline CDR1 is DFQATT and CDR2 is SNEGSKA (reference sequence). V lost 4 bases and J lost 5, with 14 bases in between. This CDR3 has 13 amino acids. The CDR3 region has the DNA TGCAGTGCTATTTGGGAGTTTGGGGAGACCCAGTACTTC. Protein sequence: CSAIWEFGETQYF.

CDR3 DNA: TGTGCCAGCAGTCCTAAACTAGCGGCCTACGAGCAGTACTTC. It encodes CASSPKLAAYEQYF. This chain joins TRBV6-2 or TRBV6-3 and TRBJ2-1; TRBD2 matches at 8 bases. The J call is uncertain, as TRBJ2-7 better fits the DNA end. Germline CDR1 MNHEY, CDR2 SVGEGT. This CDR3 comprises 14 residues.

This chain joins TRBV3-1 and TRBJ1-2; D is unresolved. CDR1 and CDR2 (germline): LGHDT, YNNKEL (reference sequence). CDR3 size: 15 residues. The germline V and J ends were trimmed by 0 bases and 4 bases, with 12 bases remaining between them. The CDR3 region has the DNA TGTGCCAGCAGCCAAGAACACAGACTCCGCTATGGCTACACCTTC. This encodes CASSQEHRLRYGYTF. The variable domain in full, with the rest retrieved from reference TRBV3-1 and TRBJ1-2, is DTAVSQTPKYLVTQMGNDKSIKCEQNLGHDTMYWYKQDSKKFLKIMFSYNNKELIINETVPNRFSPKSPDKAHLNLHINSLELGDSAVYFCASSQEHRLRYGYTFGSGTRLTVV.

This chain links TRBV7-3 with TRBJ2-3, with D possibly TRBD2 on 6 matching bases. This CDR3 has 15 amino acids. In germline, CDR1 is SGHTA, CDR2 FQGTGA. V was cut by 4 bases and J by 0 bases, with 11 bases left in between. The DNA for the CDR3 is TGTGCCAGCAGCTGGAGTAGCGGAAGCACAGATACGCAGTATTTT. Its translation is CASSWSSGSTDTQYF.

The chain recombines TRBV6-2 or TRBV6-3 with TRBJ1-1, with 7 bases matching TRBD1. V was clipped by 6 bases and J by 4 bases; unmatched bases: 8. CDR1 is MNHEY and CDR2 is SVGEGT in the germline V gene. The CDR3 length is 14 residues. The CDR3 sequence is CASSWGQLPTEAFF. The CDR3 DNA follows: TGTGCCAGCAGCTGGGGACAGCTACCCACTGAAGCTTTCTTT.

The chain has TRBV6-5 and TRBJ2-5; TRBD2 matches 12 bases. Germline CDR1 and CDR2: MNHEY and SVGAGI. CDR3 size: 16 residues. J lost 3 bases, V lost 4 bases, and 6 bases had no gene match. Here the CDR3 reads CASSFTSGGIEETQYF. CDR3 DNA: TGTGCCAGCAGTTTCACTAGCGGGGGGATTGAAGAGACCCAGTACTTC.

The V call is TRBV20-1, the J call TRBJ2-7; TRBD2 agrees at 11 bases. The CDR3 covers 18 residues. Germline V gene sequence: CDR1 DFQATT, CDR2 SNEGSKA (reference sequence). V gave up 3 bases and J gave up 6 bases; unmatched junction bases: 19. CDR3 sequence reads: CSASSGTSGPRGFLEQYF. CDR3 nucleotide sequence: TGCAGTGCTAGTTCCGGGACTAGCGGCCCTCGGGGTTTTCTCGAGCAGTACTTC.

The rearrangement links TRBV6-7 to TRBJ2-4; D remains unclear. TRBV6-7 belongs to the ORF category, with a function that is uncertain. Trimming shortened V by 4 bases and J by 0 bases, and 13 bases separated the two germline ends. The CDR3 runs to 16 residues. The CDR3 is CASSFVVALAKNIQYF. CDR3 DNA sequence: TGTGCCAGCAGTTTCGTCGTGGCCCTAGCCAAAAACATTCAGTACTTC.

The gene calls are TRBV27 and TRBJ1-2; D might be TRBD1 (5 bases). The length of the CDR3 is 13 residues. From germline, CDR1 is MNHEY and CDR2 SMNVEV (reference sequence). V was shortened by 8 bases and J by 3 bases, with 13 bases between the two germline ends. The CDR3 region is CASAPGGDYGYTF. The CDR3 DNA is TGTGCCAGCGCCCCCGGAGGGGACTATGGCTACACCTTC.

The CDR3 region has the DNA TGTGCCAGCAGCTTGCAAGGACAGGGAGTTGGGTCACCCCTCCACTTT. Translation: CASSLQGQGVGSPLHF. The rearrangement joins TRBV5-5 to TRBJ1-6, with 8 bases identical to TRBD1. The length of the CDR3 is 16 residues. Trimming at V came to 1 base and at J to 10 bases, leaving 10 bases not matched to a gene. Germline loops: CDR1 SGHKS, CDR2 YYEKEE (reference sequence).

V usage is TRBV12-3 or TRBV12-4 and J usage is TRBJ2-2; perhaps TRBD1 as D (6 bases). There are 15 residues in the CDR3. The V gene lost 8 bases and the J gene lost 0 bases, with 13 bases spanning the gap. The CDR3 loop reads CASRLGQSNTGELFF. The CDR3 DNA is TGTGCCAGCCGGCTTGGACAGTCGAACACCGGGGAGCTGTTTTTT.